This T cell receptor (beta chain) was sequenced for a study of post-analysis software for immune sequencing data (dated by TCRdb to 2015 to 2017). With respect to the entire study: The recorded disease courses included relapsing-remitting, secondary progressive and progressive-relapsing multiple sclerosis, and some patients had no subtype annotation. Patient repertoires were compared against 11 to 12 previously published healthy control repertoires from donors aged roughly 6 to 25 years. A subset of samples was prepared in parallel using single-end sample barcoding, then pooled and co-amplified after Illumina adapter ligation.

On this clonotype itself: The antigen this receptor binds is unknown. No quality values exist for individual bases; no much larger clone is one base distant.

As encoded in the germline V gene, CDR1 is SNHLY while CDR2 is FYNNEI. V is shortened by 5 bases, J by 1 base, and the region joining them spans 18 bases. Inclusive of the bounding cysteine and phenylalanine, the CDR3 is 17 residues long. Kept here is only the CDR3 DNA, which spans 51 bases and is read in frame from base 1. The receptor library was made with PCR. The sequencer was an Illumina HiSeq 2500. Unique molecular identifiers were incorporated into TCR beta cDNA libraries to reduce PCR and sequencing biases. About 500,000 cDNA molecules were obtained for every 1 to 10 million input T cells, so each molecule roughly corresponded to one T cell. The patient libraries were prepared and sequenced with the same protocol used for the earlier healthy control dataset. Samples belonging to the same batch were prepared together, multiplexed and sequenced on a shared HiSeq lane. On the authors' methods: MIGEC handled the raw barcoded reads, throwing out single-read molecular identifier groups before consensus assembly and CDR3 extraction. Clonotype tables were post-analysed with VDJtools, normalizing diversity by down-sampling all datasets to the smallest sample size. Repertoire overlap clustering matched CDR3 amino acid but not nucleotide sequences to correct batch-related cross-sample contamination. TCRdb reran the public reads through fastp at Q25 and MiXCR, keeping productive beta chains. Each entry merges the rows of one CDR3 protein and shows their most common DNA and genes. Here the V and J calls rest on TCRdb's processing, not on the authors' analysis. Across this sample there are approximately 730,000 distinct CDR3 sequences, with 35% to 55% seen only once. The ten biggest clones cover just under 5% of the sample.

TCR beta repertoires were profiled from peripheral blood of about a dozen young patients with multiple sclerosis to demonstrate the VDJtools post-analysis software. The multiple sclerosis patients were children and adolescents ranging in age from about 6 to 17 years. What the authors observed across the whole study: The control group was slightly older than the multiple sclerosis patient group. Significantly lower normalized Chao1 diversity was found in multiple sclerosis patients than in controls, suggesting substantial peripheral T-cell clonal expansion. Direct clustering with F measure revealed strong co-clustering of samples prepared in the same batch, which led to a batch-effect correction. Roughly 5 TRBV segments, including TRBV5-6, TRBV5-1 and TRBV20-1, were significantly more frequent in patients than controls.

The receptor was isolated from a girl aged 5-17 years with multiple sclerosis. This chain joins TRBV2 to TRBJ2-1, and TRBD2 may be the D gene, going by 6 matching bases. Sequenced sample: blood. Here the CDR3 is given as CASSNVGASVSYNEQFF. The DNA sequence is TGTGCCAGCAGTAACGTTGGGGCTAGCGTATCCTACAATGAGCAGTTCTTC.